A selection of T cell receptor beta chains follows, all from one sample in a study of CD8+CD57+ T cells in acquired aplastic anemia. TCRdb itself ran the reads through MiXCR, one entry per CDR3 protein. The sample gives roughly 200,000 distinct CDR3 sequences, 55% to 65% of which show up once; approximately 42% is in the top ten. Sequenced input: sorted CD4+, CD8+, or CD8+CD57+ T cells (not recorded which) from PBMCs. Receptors originate from a human donor with aplastic anemia. Both conserved end residues are part of each CDR3. The D gene is left open where the match is weak. Only part of the rows carry a size: once, few, many, or a class if the clone is expanded.

clone_size	v_call	d_call	j_call	cdr3_nt	cdr3_aa
NA	TRBV6-1	NA	TRBJ2-7	TGTGCCAGCAGTTACACCCCTTTATACGAGCAGTACTTC	CASSYTPLYEQYF
few	TRBV10-3	NA	TRBJ1-5	TGTGCCATCAGTGGGACGGGGGATCAGCCCCAGCATTTT	CAISGTGDQPQHF
NA	TRBV10-3	NA	TRBJ2-1	TGTGCCATCCGGGACTCGTCCCTCAATGAGCAGTTCTTC	CAIRDSSLNEQFF
NA	TRBV20-1	TRBD2	TRBJ2-1	TGCAGTGCTATTAATAGCGGGAGCTCCTACAATGAGCAGTTCTTC	CSAINSGSSYNEQFF
few	TRBV12-3/TRBV12-4	NA	TRBJ2-1	TGTGCCAGCAGCAGCGAAGTCGTGCAGTTCTTC	CASSSEVVQFF
NA	TRBV7-2	TRBD2	TRBJ2-1	TGTGCCAGCAGAAGGACTAGCGGGGGCCTCGACTACAATGAGCAGTTCTTC	CASRRTSGGLDYNEQFF
NA	TRBV29-1	NA	TRBJ2-7	TGCAGCGTTGGAGACGGCTACGAGCAGTACTTC	CSVGDGYEQYF
once	TRBV29-1	NA	TRBJ2-6	TGCAGCGTTGTAGTTACCTCCTCTGGGGCCAACGTCCTGACTTTC	CSVVVTSSGANVLTF
NA	TRBV20-1	NA	TRBJ2-7	TGCAGTGCTAGAGTAACGTCCCCCTCCTACGAGCAGTACTTC	CSARVTSPSYEQYF
many	TRBV20-1	NA	TRBJ2-3	TGCAGTGCTATAGGCAGGATGGGACCGGGTAGCACAGATACGCAGTATTTT	CSAIGRMGPGSTDTQYF
many	TRBV20-1	NA	TRBJ2-1	TGCAGTGCTAGACATTTTCAGGACAGAACCTACAATGAGCAGTTCTTC	CSARHFQDRTYNEQFF
NA	TRBV20-1	NA	TRBJ1-1	TGCAGTGCGCCCCGGGGGAACACTGAAGCTTTCTTT	CSAPRGNTEAFF